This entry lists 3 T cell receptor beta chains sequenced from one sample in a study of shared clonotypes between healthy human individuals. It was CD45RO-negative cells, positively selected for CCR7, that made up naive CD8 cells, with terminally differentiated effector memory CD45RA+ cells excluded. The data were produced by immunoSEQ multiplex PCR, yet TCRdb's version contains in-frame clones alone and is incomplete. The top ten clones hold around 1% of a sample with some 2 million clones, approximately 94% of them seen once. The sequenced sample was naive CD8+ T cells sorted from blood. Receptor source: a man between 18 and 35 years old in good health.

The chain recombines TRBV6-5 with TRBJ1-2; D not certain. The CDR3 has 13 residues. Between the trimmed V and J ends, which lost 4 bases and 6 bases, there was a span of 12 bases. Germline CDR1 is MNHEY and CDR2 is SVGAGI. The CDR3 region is CASSSTPSHGYTF. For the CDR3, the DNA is TGTGCCAGCAGTTCAACCCCTTCCCATGGCTACACCTTC.

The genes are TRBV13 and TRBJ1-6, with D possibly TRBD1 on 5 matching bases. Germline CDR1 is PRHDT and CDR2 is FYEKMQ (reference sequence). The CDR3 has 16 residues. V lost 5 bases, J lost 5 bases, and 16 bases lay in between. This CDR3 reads CASSPGGGLDNSPLHF. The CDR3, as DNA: TGTGCCAGCAGCCCTGGGGGGGGGTTGGATAATTCACCCCTCCACTTT. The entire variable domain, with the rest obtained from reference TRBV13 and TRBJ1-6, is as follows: AAGVIQSPRHLIKEKRETATLKCYPIPRHDTVYWYQQGPGQDPQFLISFYEKMQSDKGSIPDRFSAQQFSDYHSELNMSSLELGDSALYFCASSPGGGLDNSPLHFGNGTRLTVT.

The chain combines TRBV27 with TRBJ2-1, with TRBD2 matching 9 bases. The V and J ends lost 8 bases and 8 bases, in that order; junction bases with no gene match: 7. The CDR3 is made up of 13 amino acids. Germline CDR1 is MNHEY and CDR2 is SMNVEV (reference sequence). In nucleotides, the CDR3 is TGTGCCAGCGGGGGACTAGCCACGGATGAGCAGTTCTTC. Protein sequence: CASGGLATDEQFF.